These 16 T cell receptor beta chains were sequenced from one sample in a study of blood T cell repertoires in COVID-19. Profiled with immunoSEQ multiplex PCR; TCRdb holds only in-frame clones, not every one. In the table there are 150,000 to 200,000 clones, 90% of which are singletons. Sequencing was carried out using peripheral blood. All receptors come from a man aged 50 to 60 with acute or convalescent COVID-19.

The rearrangement links TRBV7-9 to TRBJ1-1; D is ambiguous. V lost 4 bases and J lost 3, with 3 bases in between. This CDR3 is 11 amino acids long. Germline CDR1 reads SEHNR; CDR2 reads FQNEAQ (reference sequence). The CDR3 sequence is CASSSDTEAFF. The CDR3 region has the DNA TGTGCCAGCAGCTCAGACACTGAAGCTTTCTTT.

The chain employs TRBV28 and TRBJ1-2, with 9 bases aligning to TRBD1. The germline V gene has CDR1 MDHEN and CDR2 SYDVKM. V was clipped by 2 bases and J by 8 bases; unmatched bases: 9. The CDR3 is made up of 15 amino acids. The DNA of the CDR3 is TGTGCCAGCAGTTTACAGGGGACAGGGAAAATCGGCTACACCTTC. Translated: CASSLQGTGKIGYTF.

The chain recombines TRBV4-3 with TRBJ2-3, with TRBD2 matching 13 bases. J gave up 5 bases and V 1 base, and 6 bases lay outside the gene matches. This CDR3 region has 17 residues. CDR1 LGHNA and CDR2 YSLEER come from the germline V gene. CDR3 amino acids: CASSQALAGGPVDTQYF. As DNA, the CDR3 is TGCGCCAGCAGCCAAGCACTAGCGGGGGGGCCCGTAGATACGCAGTATTTT.

Comment on this clone: The junction differs from germline at one of its ends, possibly a read error. The chain's CDR3 is CASSLSRATEAFF. The CDR3 nucleotides read TGTGCTAGCAGCCTGTCCAGGGCCACTGAAGCTTTCTTT. V usage is TRBV7-7 and J usage is TRBJ1-1, with D perhaps matching TRBD1 (5 bases). The germline CDR1 and CDR2 sequences are SSHAT and FNYEAQ (reference sequence). CDR3 size: 13 residues.

This rearrangement joins TRBV18 to TRBJ1-1, with D uncertain. Germline V gives CDR1 KGHSH, CDR2 LQKENI. Trimming pared 3 bases from V and 0 bases from J, leaving 5 bases between. The CDR3 has 13 residues. As DNA, the CDR3 is TGTGCCAGCTCACCTGAGATGAACACTGAAGCTTTCTTT. Its translation: CASSPEMNTEAFF.

This chain joins TRBV10-3 and TRBJ2-5; 10 bases align to TRBD1. The CDR3 extends over 15 amino acids. V lost 3 bases and J lost 5; bases outside the gene matches: 6. CDR1 is ENHRY, CDR2 SYGVKD, per germline. The CDR3 nucleotides are TGTGCCATCAGTGAACGGGACAGGGGTCCGGAGACCCAGTACTTC. Translated, it gives CAISERDRGPETQYF.

This rearrangement joins TRBV19 to TRBJ2-1; the match to TRBD2 covers 8 bases. The ends lost 7 bases at V and 9 bases at J; junction bases unmatched: 11. CDR3 length: 14 residues. Germline loops: CDR1 LNHDA, CDR2 SQIVND (reference sequence). CDR3 DNA: TGTGCCAGTAAGGAAGCGGGGGTATGGGGTGAGCAGTTCTTC. Its translation: CASKEAGVWGEQFF.

This clone appeared a single time. The chain joins TRBV10-3 to TRBJ2-1, with TRBD2 matching 16 bases. Trimming cost V 0 bases and J 7 bases; bases outside gene matches: 12. The CDR3 is 20 amino acids. Germline V lookup: CDR1 ENHRY, CDR2 SYGVKD. CDR3 in DNA: TGTGCCATCAGTGAGTCAGTGTTTTCGGGGACTAGCGGGAGGGATAATGAGCAGTTCTTC. Translated, it gives CAISESVFSGTSGRDNEQFF.

This chain connects TRBV7-2 to TRBJ2-5; possibly TRBD1 for D (5 bases). The V end was cut by 5 bases, the J end by 5 bases, with 21 bases between. This CDR3 has 16 amino acids. Germline-derived CDR1 and CDR2 are SGHTA and FQGNSA. The chain's CDR3 is CASSPTGPSYRETQYF. The CDR3 DNA sequence: TGTGCCAGCAGCCCCACCGGACCGAGTTACAGGGAGACCCAGTACTTC. Filled out from reference TRBV7-2 and TRBJ2-5, the complete variable domain reads GAGVSQSPSNKVTEKGKDVELRCDPISGHTALYWYRQSLGQGLEFLIYFQGNSAPDKSGLPSDRFSAERTGGSVSTLTIQRTQQEDSAVYLCASSPTGPSYRETQYFGPGTRLLVL.

The genes are TRBV19 and TRBJ2-5; the D gene is possibly TRBD2 (5 bases). The CDR3 totals 16 residues. Germline CDR1 and CDR2: LNHDA and SQIVND (reference sequence). Trimming removed 3 bases from V and 4 bases from J, with 18 bases in between. CDR3 nucleotides: TGTGCCAGTAGTATGGATACAGAGGGTGGAGTAGAGACCCAGTACTTC. It specifies CASSMDTEGGVETQYF.

J is TRBJ2-2 and V is TRBV3-1 (or the pseudogene TRBV3-2); 11 nucleotides agree with TRBD1. J lost 6 bases, V lost 2 bases, and 2 bases had no gene match. CDR1 and CDR2 (germline): LGHDT, YNNKEL (reference sequence). The CDR3 is made up of 15 amino acids. The CDR3 protein is CASSQRDRGAGELFF. CDR3 nucleotides: TGTGCCAGCAGCCAAAGGGACAGGGGGGCCGGGGAGCTGTTTTTT.

V gene TRBV5-4 combines with J gene TRBJ2-5; perhaps TRBD2 as D (6 bases). The CDR3 is 14 amino acids. Per the germline V gene, CDR1 is SGHNT and CDR2 is YYREEE (reference sequence). V lost 3 bases and J 5 bases, leaving 14 bases between the germline ends. CDR3 DNA: TGTGCCAGCAGCTCCAAAGCGGGTGCGGAGACCCAGTACTTC. The encoded protein is CASSSKAGAETQYF.

The chain uses TRBV30 and TRBJ2-7, with TRBD2 matching 7 bases. From germline, CDR1 is GTSNPN and CDR2 SVGIG (reference sequence). The CDR3 contains 15 residues. Trimming took 1 base from V and 5 from J; bases not matched to a gene: 11. CDR3 protein: CAWSGTSDPRDEQYV. For the CDR3, the DNA is TGTGCCTGGAGTGGAACTAGCGACCCCCGGGACGAGCAGTACGTC.

This chain connects TRBV7-3 to TRBJ2-6; TRBD2 matches 8 bases. The ends lost 5 bases at V and 0 bases at J; junction bases unmatched: 9. The CDR3 is made up of 18 amino acids. The germline gives CDR1 SGHTA, CDR2 FQGTGA. The CDR3 DNA follows: TGTGCCAGCAGCCCCGGGGGCGGGGGGAGCTCTGGGGCCAACGTCCTGACTTTC. Protein: CASSPGGGGSSGANVLTF.

The chain combines TRBV27 with TRBJ2-3; TRBD2 agrees at 7 bases. This CDR3 is 12 amino acids long. Trimming removed 4 bases from V and 10 bases from J; junction bases left unmatched: 5. Germline V gene lookup returns CDR1 MNHEY and CDR2 SMNVEV (reference sequence). The CDR3 coding sequence is TGTGCCAGCAGTTGGGGGGGAGGGGCGCAGTATTTT. It yields the protein CASSWGGGAQYF.

This chain joins TRBV5-1 and TRBJ2-4; 7 bases agree with TRBD1. Germline assignment: CDR1 SGHRS and CDR2 YFSETQ. CDR3 length: 15 residues. V lost 2 bases to trimming and J lost 2 bases; unmatched junction nucleotides: 4. CDR3 nucleotides: TGCGCCAGCAGCTTACCAGGGGGTACCAAAAACATTCAGTACTTC. Its protein is CASSLPGGTKNIQYF.